This passage covers 26 T cell receptor beta chains from one sample sequenced in a study of blood T cell repertoires in COVID-19. Profiled with immunoSEQ multiplex PCR; TCRdb holds only in-frame clones, not every one. In the table there are fewer than 120,000 clones, 75% to 85% of which are singletons. The sample consisted of peripheral blood. These receptors were obtained from a woman aged 60-75 years with acute or convalescent COVID-19.

In its sample, this clone was seen once. The chain uses TRBV28 and TRBJ1-5; 7 positions agree with TRBD1. The CDR3 consists of 14 residues. The J segment lost 4 bases and the V segment lost 8 bases, leaving 8 bases of the junction unmatched. Germline values: CDR1 MDHEN, CDR2 SYDVKM. CDR3 region: CASSLGDSNQPQHF. The DNA for the CDR3 is TGTGCCAGCTCCCTCGGGGACAGTAATCAGCCCCAGCATTTT.

This clone has just a few counts. The chain employs TRBV3-1 (or the pseudogene TRBV3-2) and TRBJ1-6, with D perhaps matching TRBD1 (6 bases). Germline V CDR1 and CDR2: LGHDT, YNNKEL (reference sequence). CDR3 size: 17 residues. Trimming removed 3 bases from V and 7 bases from J, with 19 bases in between. CDR3 protein: CASSQINNRARNSPLHF. The CDR3 nucleotides read TGTGCCAGCAGCCAGATAAACAACAGGGCCCGGAATTCACCCCTCCACTTT.

This clone was seen more than once but under ten times. The V gene is TRBV5-5, the J gene TRBJ2-7; TRBD1 matches 9 bases. V lost 2 bases to trimming and J lost 3 bases; unmatched junction nucleotides: 3. The CDR3 spans 14 residues. Germline CDR1 reads SGHKS; CDR2 reads YYEKEE (reference sequence). The CDR3 reads CASSLRTGDYEQYF. The CDR3 DNA reads TGTGCCAGCAGCTTAAGGACAGGGGACTACGAGCAGTACTTC.

The chain links TRBV2 to TRBJ2-2; 9 bases match TRBD1. Germline V CDR1 and CDR2: SNHLY, FYNNEI. Unmatched junction bases numbered 3, after V lost 6 bases and J lost 4 bases. The CDR3 runs 14 residues. CDR3 coding DNA: TGTGCCAGCAGGGGGACAGGGACCACCGGGGAGCTGTTTTTT. This translates into CASRGTGTTGELFF.

This chain links TRBV5-5 with TRBJ1-1, with 7 bases fitting TRBD1. The CDR3 is made up of 15 amino acids. Germline V CDR1 and CDR2: SGHKS, YYEKEE (reference sequence). Unmatched junction bases numbered 12, after V lost 4 bases and J lost 6 bases. The CDR3 is CASSTMTGTIPEAFF. The CDR3 nucleotides read TGTGCCAGCAGCACAATGACAGGGACAATCCCTGAAGCTTTCTTT.

The V call is TRBV6-5, the J call TRBJ2-3; possible D gene TRBD2, 7 bases. CDR1 is MNHEY, CDR2 SVGAGI, per germline. The CDR3 runs 12 residues. CDR3 loop: CAMGGRPDTQYF. CDR3 in DNA: TGTGCAATGGGGGGGCGGCCAGATACGCAGTATTTT.

This chain uses TRBV25-1 with TRBJ2-7, with 9 positions matching TRBD1. The J segment lost 4 bases and the V segment lost 2 bases, leaving 12 bases of the junction unmatched. The CDR3 is made up of 17 amino acids. CDR1 and CDR2 from the germline V gene are MGHDK and SYGVNS. This CDR3 reads CASSESLPGQGRYEQYF. Written as DNA, the CDR3 is TGTGCCAGCAGTGAAAGTCTACCGGGACAGGGTCGGTACGAGCAGTACTTC.

The V call is TRBV6-2 or TRBV6-3, the J call TRBJ1-5, with D uncertain. CDR1 and CDR2 (germline): MNHEY, SVGEGT. V was trimmed by 3 bases and J by 3 bases, leaving 9 bases between them. This CDR3 has 14 amino acids. The CDR3 sequence is CASSYRASNQPQHF. The CDR3 DNA sequence: TGTGCCAGCAGTTATCGCGCCTCCAATCAGCCCCAGCATTTT.

The V and J genes are TRBV9 and TRBJ2-3, with TRBD2 identical over 9 bases. This CDR3 has 17 residues. The V gene end was trimmed by 0 bases and the J gene end by 2 bases; junction bases not matched to a gene: 7. The germline gives CDR1 SGDLS, CDR2 YYNGEE. CDR3 sequence: CASSVDSSGGYTDTQYF. The CDR3 bases are TGTGCCAGCAGCGTAGACAGTAGCGGGGGTTACACAGATACGCAGTATTTT.

The chain couples TRBV6-1 to TRBJ1-4; 8 bases map to TRBD1. Germline V gene lookup returns CDR1 MNHNS and CDR2 SASEGT. The CDR3 loop spans 14 amino acids. J lost 13 bases, V lost 1 base, and 8 bases had no gene match. CDR3 sequence reads: CASSEGTGPSGLFF. The CDR3 coding sequence is TGTGCCAGCAGTGAAGGGACAGGGCCCTCTGGACTGTTTTTT.

The chain has TRBV19 and TRBJ1-5; 9 bases are a match to TRBD1. Germline V gene lookup returns CDR1 LNHDA and CDR2 SQIVND (reference sequence). Trimming at V came to 5 bases and at J to 5 bases, leaving 7 bases not matched to a gene. The CDR3 sequence is 15 residues long. This CDR3 is CASSAVGQGYQPQHF. In DNA, the CDR3 is TGTGCCAGTAGTGCCGTGGGACAGGGCTATCAGCCCCAGCATTTT.

The chain uses TRBV18 and TRBJ1-3, with TRBD1 matching 9 bases. The V gene end was trimmed by 3 bases and the J gene end by 5 bases; junction bases not matched to a gene: 5. The V gene's germline CDR1 is KGHSH and CDR2 LQKENI. The CDR3 runs to 15 residues. The DNA of the CDR3 is TGTGCCAGCTCACCGCCGGACAGGGGAAGAAACACCATATATTTT. Translating gives CASSPPDRGRNTIYF.

This chain links TRBV3-1 (or the pseudogene TRBV3-2) with TRBJ1-1, with 11 bases matching TRBD1. Germline V gene lookup returns CDR1 LGHDT and CDR2 YNNKEL (reference sequence). The CDR3 runs to 16 residues. V was pared by 6 bases and J by 4 bases, with 10 bases of the junction left unmatched. For the CDR3, the DNA is TGTGCCAGCAGACAGGACAGGGGGCACCTGGCCACTGAAGCTTTCTTT. Translation: CASRQDRGHLATEAFF.

V gene TRBV5-6 combines with J gene TRBJ2-5; tentatively, D is TRBD1 (5 bases). The CDR3 sequence is 15 residues long. V lost 2 bases, J lost 4 bases, and 15 bases lay in between. Germline CDR1 and CDR2: SGHDT and YYEEEE. The CDR3 coding sequence is TGTGCCAGCAGCTTATCGCAGGGTCGAGGAGAGACCCAGTACTTC. Translation gives CASSLSQGRGETQYF. Drawing the rest from reference TRBV5-6 and TRBJ2-5, the complete variable domain is DAGVTQSPTHLIKTRGQQVTLRCSPKSGHDTVSWYQQALGQGPQFIFQYYEEEERQRGNFPDRFSGHQFPNYSSELNVNALLLGDSALYLCASSLSQGRGETQYFGPGTRLLVL.

The chain couples TRBV30 to TRBJ2-1; D ambiguous. Per germline, CDR1 GTSNPN and CDR2 SVGIG (reference sequence). The ends were cut back, 1 base at V and 10 bases at J, with 14 bases in the middle. The CDR3 sequence is 13 residues long. In DNA form, the CDR3 reads TGTGCCTGGAGTGCTCCAAACTCTTGGGAGCAGTTCTTC. Protein: CAWSAPNSWEQFF.

This chain links TRBV7-3 with TRBJ2-1; TRBD1 aligns across 9 bases. Germline trimming cut 5 bases from V and 15 bases from J; bases unmatched to any gene: 14. The CDR3 has 14 residues. Germline lookup yields CDR1 SGHTA and CDR2 FQGTGA. The CDR3: CASSPTGGPVPGFF. In DNA, the CDR3 is TGTGCCAGCAGCCCCACAGGGGGCCCCGTCCCGGGGTTCTTC.

The genes are TRBV7-9 and TRBJ1-6, with D possibly TRBD1 on 6 matching bases. Germline V gene lookup returns CDR1 SEHNR and CDR2 FQNEAQ (reference sequence). V was trimmed by 5 bases and J by 6 bases, leaving 8 bases between them. This CDR3 region has 13 residues. DNA of the CDR3: TGTGCCAGCAGCCGACAGGCTAATTCACCCCTCCACTTT. It yields the protein CASSRQANSPLHF.

J is TRBJ1-2 and V is TRBV11-2; D gene uncertain. CDR1 and CDR2 from the germline V gene are SGHAT and FQNNGV. V was trimmed by 3 bases and J by 0 bases, leaving 20 bases between them. There are 18 residues in the CDR3. The CDR3 loop is CASSFDPTVARANYGYTF. DNA for the CDR3: TGTGCCAGCAGCTTCGACCCCACAGTCGCACGAGCTAACTATGGCTACACCTTC.

This clone was recorded a few times. The sample holds other DNA sequences that translate to the same CDR3. This chain connects TRBV18 to TRBJ2-6; a possible D gene is TRBD1 (5 bases). Trimming stripped 5 bases from V and 0 bases from J, with 8 bases between. This CDR3 region has 15 residues. The germline V gene encodes CDR1 KGHSH and CDR2 LQKENI. The chain's CDR3 is CASSSDSSGANVLTF. For the CDR3, the DNA is TGTGCCAGCTCATCAGACAGCTCTGGGGCCAACGTCCTGACTTTC.

This rearrangement joins TRBV4-3 to TRBJ2-3; 7 nucleotides line up with TRBD1. This CDR3 has 17 residues. The V gene end was trimmed by 0 bases and the J gene end by 7 bases; junction bases not matched to a gene: 13. CDR1 LGHNA and CDR2 YSLEER come from the germline V gene. The CDR3, as DNA: TGCGCCAGCAGCCAAGATAAGACAGGGCCGATGGCAAATACGCAGTATTTT. Protein sequence: CASSQDKTGPMANTQYF.

The genes are TRBV20-1 and TRBJ2-2; no definite D call. V was pared by 3 bases and J by 4 bases, with 6 bases between. The CDR3 totals 12 residues. CDR1 and CDR2 (germline): DFQATT, SNEGSKA (reference sequence). CDR3 in DNA: TGCAGTGCTAGTACGGGCACCGGGGAGCTGTTTTTT. Residues: CSASTGTGELFF.

This rearrangement joins TRBV4-3 to TRBJ2-5, with TRBD2 matching over 9 bases. V lost 1 base, J lost 4 bases, and 4 bases stayed unmatched. Germline CDR1 and CDR2: LGHNA and YSLEER. The length of the CDR3 is 15 residues. The CDR3 bases are TGCGCCAGCAGCCAAGCTAGCGGGGTAAGAGAGACCCAGTACTTC. This codes for CASSQASGVRETQYF.

The chain joins TRBV9 to TRBJ1-1; TRBD1 aligns across 7 bases. V gave up 3 bases and J gave up 3 bases; unmatched junction bases: 2. Germline loops: CDR1 SGDLS, CDR2 YYNGEE. The CDR3 covers 13 residues. The CDR3 is CASSGDSHTEAFF. DNA for the CDR3: TGTGCCAGCAGCGGGGACAGCCACACTGAAGCTTTCTTT.

The J gene is TRBJ1-1, the V gene TRBV28, with 7 positions matching TRBD1. The CDR3 extends over 15 amino acids. Trimming removed 6 bases from V and 2 bases from J; junction bases left unmatched: 9. CDR1 and CDR2 from the germline V gene are MDHEN and SYDVKM. In nucleotides, the CDR3 is TGTGCCAGCAGCCTTCACACAGGGGTAAACACTGAAGCTTTCTTT. Its translation: CASSLHTGVNTEAFF.

The chain recombines TRBV9 with TRBJ1-1; D unclear. Trimming shortened V by 4 bases and J by 10 bases, and 17 bases separated the two germline ends. The length of the CDR3 is 13 residues. Germline CDR1 and CDR2: SGDLS and YYNGEE. CDR3 coding DNA: TGTGCCAGCAGCTCTAGAGACTCGGTAAGAGCTTTCTTT. Translation: CASSSRDSVRAFF.

This chain connects TRBV24-1 to TRBJ1-2, with a tentative D call TRBD1 (6 bases). The germline gives CDR1 KGHDR, CDR2 SFDVKD. The CDR3 extends over 13 amino acids. V lost 3 bases to trimming and J lost 5 bases, with 9 bases between them. The CDR3 sequence is CATSDDRHYGYTF. CDR3 coding DNA: TGTGCCACCAGTGATGACAGGCATTATGGCTACACCTTC.